Shown below are 19 T cell receptor beta chains from a single sample sequenced in a study of early T cells in non-severe SARS-CoV-2 infection. TCRdb reprocessed the 5' RACE reads via MiXCR and lists one record per CDR3 protein. The sample lists around 77,000 distinct CDR3 sequences; around 10% were seen once. This specimen consisted of whole blood, obtained at baseline. These receptors were collected from an adult who was a healthcare worker with PCR-confirmed SARS-CoV-2 infection or an uninfected control (not recorded which).

In this sample, this clonotype turned up a few times. The chain is built from TRBV25-1 and TRBJ2-7, with 12 bases matching TRBD1. CDR3 size: 15 residues. CDR1 is MGHDK, CDR2 SYGVNS, per germline. Trimming took 3 bases from V and 7 from J; bases not matched to a gene: 7. CDR3 region: CASSDEGTGGREQYF. The DNA for the CDR3 is TGTGCCAGCAGTGACGAGGGGACAGGGGGCCGAGAGCAGTACTTC.

The rearrangement links TRBV12-5 to TRBJ1-1, with D perhaps matching TRBD1 (6 bases). This CDR3 comprises 14 residues. Trimming removed 6 bases from V and 1 base from J, with 12 bases in between. From germline, CDR1 is LGHNT and CDR2 FRNRAP. The CDR3 loop reads CASGTGYRNTEAFF. CDR3 bases: TGTGCTAGTGGAACAGGGTACAGGAACACTGAAGCTTTCTTT.

This clonotype was detected only a few times. V and J are TRBV20-1 and TRBJ2-3; the D is unclear. The germline CDR1 and CDR2 sequences are DFQATT and SNEGSKA (reference sequence). The CDR3 is made up of 11 amino acids. V was shortened by 7 bases and J by 1 base, with 6 bases between the two germline ends. The CDR3 spells CSGGGTDTQYF. The CDR3 nucleotides read TGCAGTGGCGGAGGCACAGATACGCAGTATTTT.

This clonotype has only a few counts. The J gene is TRBJ2-4, the V gene TRBV7-9; D unclear. The CDR3 contains 14 residues. The germline gives CDR1 SEHNR, CDR2 FQNEAQ (reference sequence). With 1 base removed from V and 8 bases from J, the gap between germline ends came to 12 bases. Here the CDR3 reads CASSLEGLRDIQYF. Here the CDR3 DNA reads TGTGCCAGCAGCTTAGAAGGCCTAAGAGACATTCAGTACTTC.

The genes are TRBV7-3 and TRBJ2-2; 10 nucleotides match TRBD1. Germline values: CDR1 SGHTA, CDR2 FQGTGA. There are 14 residues in the CDR3. Trimming cost V 5 bases and J 7 bases; bases outside gene matches: 4. The CDR3 region has the DNA TGTGCCAGCAGCCTGGACAGGGGGAACGGGGAGCTGTTTTTT. The encoded protein is CASSLDRGNGELFF. Combining the CDR3 with reference TRBV7-3 and TRBJ2-2 gives the whole variable domain GAGVSQTPSNKVTEKGKYVELRCDPISGHTALYWYRQSLGQGPEFLIYFQGTGAADDSGLPNDRFFAVRPEGSVSTLKIQRTERGDSAVYLCASSLDRGNGELFFGEGSRLTVL.

This clonotype was found many times. CDR3 bases: TGTGCCAGCAGCTTATCGACAGGGGCCCAGCCCCAGCATTTT. It codes for CASSLSTGAQPQHF. The chain carries TRBV7-9 and TRBJ1-5; TRBD1 agrees at 8 bases. CDR3 size: 14 residues. Per germline, CDR1 SEHNR and CDR2 FQNEAQ (reference sequence). V was pared by 2 bases and J by 7 bases, with 4 bases of the junction left unmatched.

This clonotype has at least ten counts. Here the CDR3 reads CASSLFESIYF. The CDR3, as DNA: TGTGCCAGCAGTTTGTTCGAATCCATATATTTT. The chain has TRBV12-3 or TRBV12-4 and TRBJ1-3; unclear D gene. The V gene lost 3 bases and the J gene lost 11 bases, with 8 bases spanning the gap. CDR3 length equals 11 residues.

This chain joins TRBV5-1 and TRBJ2-2; 12 positions agree with TRBD2. Germline CDR1 SGHRS, CDR2 YFSETQ. The CDR3 loop spans 16 amino acids. V lost 3 bases, J lost 4 bases, and 4 bases stayed unmatched. The CDR3 nucleotides read TGCGCCAGCAGCTCGACTAGCGGGGGACCCACCGGGGAGCTGTTTTTT. This encodes CASSSTSGGPTGELFF.

The V and J genes are TRBV5-1 and TRBJ2-2, with a weak D call TRBD2 (5 bases). This CDR3 region has 15 residues. Germline CDR1 SGHRS, CDR2 YFSETQ. V dropped 2 bases and J dropped 0 bases, with 8 bases sitting between them. CDR3: CASSLPGTNTGELFF. The CDR3 bases are TGCGCCAGCAGCTTACCGGGGACGAACACCGGGGAGCTGTTTTTT.

The sample holds a few counts of this clonotype. The chain employs TRBV7-2 and TRBJ1-4; D unresolved. The germline gives CDR1 SGHTA, CDR2 FQGNSA. V gave up 1 base and J gave up 0 bases, with 6 bases separating them. CDR3 length equals 15 residues. The chain's CDR3 is CASSLVGATNEKLFF. CDR3 DNA sequence: TGTGCCAGCAGCTTAGTGGGTGCAACTAATGAAAAACTGTTTTTT.

This clonotype has only a few counts. This chain joins TRBV27 and TRBJ1-2, with D perhaps matching TRBD1 (6 bases). Germline V gives CDR1 MNHEY, CDR2 SMNVEV (reference sequence). CDR3 length: 13 amino acids. V was pared by 4 bases and J by 8 bases, with 14 bases between. This chain's CDR3 is CASSYGQSRGYTF. CDR3 nucleotide sequence: TGTGCCAGCAGTTATGGACAGTCGAGGGGCTACACCTTC.

This clonotype occurred a few times. The chain couples TRBV10-3 to TRBJ2-7, with 7 bases lining up with TRBD2. Germline V gene data show CDR1 as ENHRY and CDR2 as SYGVKD. This CDR3 contains 15 residues. The V and J ends lost 2 bases and 5 bases, in that order; junction bases with no gene match: 9. CDR3 sequence (DNA): TGTGCCATCAGTGAGCCGGCAGGGAGGGCGGACGAGCAGTACTTC. Translated: CAISEPAGRADEQYF.

This sequence joins TRBV7-3 and TRBJ2-3; no definite D call. The V and J ends lost 2 bases and 6 bases respectively, with 15 bases between them. CDR1 is SGHTA and CDR2 is FQGTGA in the germline V gene. The CDR3 is made up of 15 amino acids. The CDR3 DNA reads as TGTGCCAGCAGCTTAGATCGAGGAGCTGGGGATACGCAGTATTTT. Its protein product is CASSLDRGAGDTQYF.

This clonotype was detected many times. The V and J genes are TRBV19 and TRBJ2-6; D unclear. The V end was cut by 6 bases, the J end by 4 bases, with 7 bases between. The V gene's germline CDR1 is LNHDA and CDR2 SQIVND (reference sequence). The CDR3 sequence is 13 residues long. The CDR3 is CASRQVGANVLTF. The DNA for the CDR3 is TGTGCCAGTAGGCAGGTAGGGGCCAACGTCCTGACTTTC.

The V gene is TRBV7-8, the J gene TRBJ2-2; tentatively, D is TRBD1 (5 bases). CDR1 and CDR2 (germline): SGHVS, FQNEAQ. V lost 1 base and J lost 4, with 13 bases in between. CDR3 length: 16 amino acids. This chain's CDR3 is CASSLVVGAITGELFF. Written as DNA, the CDR3 is TGTGCCAGCAGCTTAGTGGTAGGGGCTATCACCGGGGAGCTGTTTTTT.

This clonotype has only one observation. A much larger clone sits a single nucleotide away, making a read error possible. The CDR3 region is CASSSGGWGYNSPLHF. CDR3 in DNA: TGTGCCAGCAGCTCCGGCGGATGGGGCTATAATTCACCCCTCCACTTT. The chain recombines TRBV5-5 with TRBJ1-6, with D unclear. Germline V gene sequence: CDR1 SGHKS, CDR2 YYEKEE (reference sequence). This CDR3 is 16 amino acids long. Trimming took off 3 bases at V and 3 bases at J, with 13 bases between the two ends.

This clonotype has ten or more counts. The chain joins TRBV6-5 to TRBJ1-1, with D tentatively TRBD1 (5 bases). CDR1 and CDR2 (germline): MNHEY, SVGAGI. Trimming took off 6 bases at V and 9 bases at J, with 23 bases between the two ends. CDR3 length: 15 amino acids. The CDR3 nucleotides are TGTGCCAGCAGATTACGAGGAGGAGGCAGGGATAAAGCTTTCTTT. This codes for CASRLRGGGRDKAFF.

There are many counts of this clonotype. The chain uses TRBV27 and TRBJ1-1; D is uncertain. Germline loops: CDR1 MNHEY, CDR2 SMNVEV (reference sequence). Trimming removed 3 bases from V and 1 base from J, with 9 bases in between. This CDR3 region has 14 residues. The CDR3: CASSFGQRNTEAFF. DNA for the CDR3: TGTGCCAGCAGTTTTGGCCAGCGGAACACTGAAGCTTTCTTT.

This clonotype was counted at least ten times. The V gene is TRBV7-2, the J gene TRBJ2-2, with TRBD1 identical over 10 bases. The CDR3 extends over 17 amino acids. With V trimmed by 5 bases and J by 6 bases, 12 bases remained unmatched. The germline V gene encodes CDR1 SGHTA and CDR2 FQGNSA. As DNA, the CDR3 is TGTGCCAGCAGCCCCCGGGACAGGGGATTTAACCCCGGGGAGCTGTTTTTT. The encoded protein is CASSPRDRGFNPGELFF.